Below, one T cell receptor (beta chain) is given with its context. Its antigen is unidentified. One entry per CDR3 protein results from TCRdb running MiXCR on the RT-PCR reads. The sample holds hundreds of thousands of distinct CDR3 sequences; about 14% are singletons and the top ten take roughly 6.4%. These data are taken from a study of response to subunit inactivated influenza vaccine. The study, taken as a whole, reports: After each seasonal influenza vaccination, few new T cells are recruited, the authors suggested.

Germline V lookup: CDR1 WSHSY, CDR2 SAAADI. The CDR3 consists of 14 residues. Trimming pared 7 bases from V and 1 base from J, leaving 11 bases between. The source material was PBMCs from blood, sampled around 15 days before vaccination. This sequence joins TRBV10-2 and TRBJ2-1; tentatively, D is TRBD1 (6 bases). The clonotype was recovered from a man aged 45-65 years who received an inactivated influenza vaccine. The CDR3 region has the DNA TGCGCCAGCAACATGGACAGTTCCTACAATGAGCAGTTCTTC. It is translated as CASNMDSSYNEQFF.